Listed below are T cell receptor beta chains from one sample, sequenced in a study of T cell responses to AZD1222 COVID-19 vaccine. Using immunoSEQ multiplex PCR, the repertoire was profiled, and TCRdb retains in-frame clones only, with some absent. The sample gives about 140,000 clones, under 90% of which show up once; 1.5% to 2% is in the top ten. This specimen was peripheral blood, taken 28 days after the second AZD1222 dose. Receptor source: an adult who received the AZD1222 COVID-19 vaccine. CDR3s include the opening cysteine and the closing phenylalanine or tryptophan. The order of the fields is J gene, D gene, V gene, CDR3 length, clone size, CDR3 protein, CDR3 DNA. D genes are given only for firm matches. Some rows mark clone size as missing; the rest say once, few, many or name a class of expanded clone.

j_call: TRBJ1-5; d_call: .; v_call: TRBV28; cdr3_length: 15; clone_size: .; cdr3_aa: CASRRGGESNQPQHF; cdr3_nt: TGTGCCAGCAGGCGAGGGGGAGAAAGCAATCAGCCCCAGCATTTT
j_call: TRBJ2-3; d_call: .; v_call: TRBV6-5; cdr3_length: 16; clone_size: .; cdr3_aa: CASSYGVAADTDTQYF; cdr3_nt: TGTGCCAGCAGTTACGGGGTAGCGGCCGACACAGATACGCAGTATTTT
j_call: TRBJ2-5; d_call: TRBD2; v_call: TRBV7-2; cdr3_length: 14; clone_size: .; cdr3_aa: CASSRGTSMSAQYF; cdr3_nt: TGTGCCAGCAGCCGTGGGACTAGCATGTCGGCCCAGTACTTC
j_call: TRBJ1-1; d_call: .; v_call: TRBV5-6; cdr3_length: 15; clone_size: .; cdr3_aa: CASSLKFKVNTEAFF; cdr3_nt: TGTGCCAGCAGCTTGAAGTTCAAAGTGAACACTGAAGCTTTCTTT
j_call: TRBJ2-1; d_call: .; v_call: TRBV3-1/TRBV3-2; cdr3_length: 17; clone_size: .; cdr3_aa: CASSQEGGSGVYNEQFF; cdr3_nt: TGTGCCAGCAGCCAAGAGGGGGGTAGCGGAGTCTACAATGAGCAGTTCTTC
j_call: TRBJ1-2; d_call: .; v_call: TRBV7-9; cdr3_length: 14; clone_size: .; cdr3_aa: CASSLVGGPAGYTF; cdr3_nt: TGTGCCAGCAGCTTAGTGGGGGGCCCGGCTGGCTACACCTTC
j_call: TRBJ2-3; d_call: TRBD2; v_call: TRBV28; cdr3_length: 15; clone_size: few; cdr3_aa: CASSLLAGGEDTQYF; cdr3_nt: TGTGCCAGCAGTTTATTAGCGGGAGGAGAAGATACGCAGTATTTT
j_call: TRBJ2-2; d_call: TRBD2; v_call: TRBV5-1; cdr3_length: 16; clone_size: .; cdr3_aa: CASSFRTSGYTGELFF; cdr3_nt: TGCGCCAGCAGCTTCAGGACTAGCGGTTACACCGGGGAGCTGTTTTTT
j_call: TRBJ2-2; d_call: .; v_call: TRBV28; cdr3_length: 12; clone_size: .; cdr3_aa: CASSTEFGELFF; cdr3_nt: TGTGCCAGCAGCACGGAGTTCGGGGAGCTGTTTTTT
j_call: TRBJ1-2; d_call: .; v_call: TRBV27; cdr3_length: 17; clone_size: .; cdr3_aa: CASRDAGAVVKGYGYTF; cdr3_nt: TGTGCCAGCAGAGACGCGGGGGCTGTAGTTAAGGGCTATGGCTACACCTTC
j_call: TRBJ1-6; d_call: .; v_call: TRBV5-6; cdr3_length: 14; clone_size: .; cdr3_aa: CASSFRDKHSPLHF; cdr3_nt: TGTGCCAGCAGTTTCCGGGACAAGCATTCACCCCTCCACTTT
j_call: TRBJ1-1; d_call: TRBD1; v_call: TRBV27; cdr3_length: 16; clone_size: .; cdr3_aa: CASSPPPTGWGTEAFF; cdr3_nt: TGTGCCAGCAGCCCTCCCCCGACAGGGTGGGGGACTGAAGCTTTCTTT
j_call: TRBJ1-1; d_call: .; v_call: TRBV15; cdr3_length: 13; clone_size: .; cdr3_aa: CATSGGLNTEAFF; cdr3_nt: TGTGCCACCAGCGGAGGCCTGAACACTGAAGCTTTCTTT
j_call: TRBJ1-4; d_call: .; v_call: TRBV28; cdr3_length: 12; clone_size: .; cdr3_aa: CASMRLNEKLFF; cdr3_nt: TGTGCCAGCATGAGACTTAATGAAAAACTGTTTTTT
j_call: TRBJ2-1; d_call: .; v_call: TRBV6-5; cdr3_length: 15; clone_size: .; cdr3_aa: CASSYATGHYNEQFF; cdr3_nt: TGTGCCAGCAGTTACGCTACCGGACATTACAATGAGCAGTTCTTC
j_call: TRBJ1-5; d_call: .; v_call: TRBV2; cdr3_length: 13; clone_size: .; cdr3_aa: CASTEGNYQPQHF; cdr3_nt: TGTGCCAGCACAGAGGGAAATTATCAGCCCCAGCATTTT
j_call: TRBJ1-1; d_call: TRBD1; v_call: TRBV7-6; cdr3_length: 13; clone_size: .; cdr3_aa: CASSSRGGTEAFF; cdr3_nt: TGTGCCAGCAGCTCCAGGGGGGGGACTGAAGCTTTCTTT
j_call: TRBJ1-2; d_call: .; v_call: TRBV7-2; cdr3_length: 17; clone_size: .; cdr3_aa: CASSLGGSYSSTYGYTF; cdr3_nt: TGTGCCAGCAGCTTAGGCGGTAGTTACAGCTCGACCTATGGCTACACCTTC
j_call: TRBJ1-4; d_call: TRBD1; v_call: TRBV6-5; cdr3_length: 14; clone_size: few; cdr3_aa: CASSPDRANEKLFF; cdr3_nt: TGTGCCAGCAGCCCGGACAGGGCTAATGAAAAACTGTTTTTT
j_call: TRBJ1-6; d_call: .; v_call: TRBV4-2; cdr3_length: 15; clone_size: .; cdr3_aa: CASSQLNDNNSPLHF; cdr3_nt: TGTGCCAGCAGCCAACTGAACGACAATAATTCACCCCTCCACTTT
j_call: TRBJ2-3; d_call: .; v_call: TRBV20-1; cdr3_length: 14; clone_size: few; cdr3_aa: CSASEGQAGDTQYF; cdr3_nt: TGCAGTGCTAGTGAAGGGCAGGCCGGAGATACGCAGTATTTT
j_call: TRBJ2-1; d_call: TRBD1; v_call: TRBV7-2; cdr3_length: 15; clone_size: .; cdr3_aa: CASSPRGRVFNEQFF; cdr3_nt: TGTGCCAGCAGCCCCAGGGGGCGGGTTTTCAATGAGCAGTTCTTC
j_call: TRBJ1-2; d_call: TRBD1; v_call: TRBV19; cdr3_length: 15; clone_size: .; cdr3_aa: CASSILGQGVRGYTF; cdr3_nt: TGTGCCAGTAGTATCCTGGGACAGGGAGTAAGGGGCTACACCTTC
j_call: TRBJ1-4; d_call: TRBD1; v_call: TRBV30; cdr3_length: 15; clone_size: .; cdr3_aa: CAWIRNRGRDEKLFF; cdr3_nt: TGTGCCTGGATCCGAAACAGGGGACGAGATGAAAAACTGTTTTTT
j_call: TRBJ1-1; d_call: .; v_call: TRBV28; cdr3_length: 11; clone_size: .; cdr3_aa: CASVQNTEAFF; cdr3_nt: TGTGCCAGCGTACAGAACACTGAAGCTTTCTTT
j_call: TRBJ2-1; d_call: .; v_call: TRBV5-1; cdr3_length: 16; clone_size: .; cdr3_aa: CASSLKGGLVSNEQFF; cdr3_nt: TGCGCCAGCAGCTTGAAAGGGGGTCTGGTGAGCAATGAGCAGTTCTTC
j_call: TRBJ1-4; d_call: .; v_call: TRBV9; cdr3_length: 19; clone_size: few; cdr3_aa: CASSVNMGQGLLGNEKLFF; cdr3_nt: TGTGCCAGCAGCGTAAACATGGGACAAGGACTGCTCGGTAATGAAAAACTGTTTTTT
j_call: TRBJ2-1; d_call: .; v_call: TRBV6-5; cdr3_length: 13; clone_size: once; cdr3_aa: CASSYLRGGEQFF; cdr3_nt: TGTGCCAGCAGTTATCTGCGGGGAGGTGAGCAGTTCTTC
j_call: TRBJ1-2; d_call: .; v_call: TRBV14; cdr3_length: 15; clone_size: .; cdr3_aa: CASSQDLGEAYGYTF; cdr3_nt: TGTGCCAGCAGCCAAGATCTAGGAGAAGCCTATGGCTACACCTTC
j_call: TRBJ1-4; d_call: TRBD1; v_call: TRBV10-2; cdr3_length: 15; clone_size: once; cdr3_aa: CASRAQGAANEKLFF; cdr3_nt: TGCGCCAGCAGAGCGCAGGGGGCGGCTAATGAAAAACTGTTTTTT
j_call: TRBJ1-5; d_call: .; v_call: TRBV6-5; cdr3_length: 14; clone_size: .; cdr3_aa: CASSYSGGGQPQHF; cdr3_nt: TGTGCCAGCAGTTACTCTGGGGGCGGACAGCCCCAGCATTTT
j_call: TRBJ2-2; d_call: .; v_call: TRBV28; cdr3_length: 15; clone_size: few; cdr3_aa: CASNRLALSTGELFF; cdr3_nt: TGTGCCAGCAACCGGCTAGCGTTGTCCACCGGGGAGCTGTTTTTT
j_call: TRBJ1-1; d_call: .; v_call: TRBV6-1; cdr3_length: 15; clone_size: .; cdr3_aa: CASSEVGAGNTEAFF; cdr3_nt: TGTGCCAGCAGTGAAGTTGGGGCAGGGAACACTGAAGCTTTCTTT
j_call: TRBJ1-4; d_call: .; v_call: TRBV4-3; cdr3_length: 19; clone_size: few; cdr3_aa: CASSQDPATRASSNEKLFF; cdr3_nt: TGCGCCAGCAGCCAAGATCCAGCGACACGCGCGTCGAGTAATGAAAAACTGTTTTTT
j_call: TRBJ2-5; d_call: TRBD1; v_call: TRBV6-5; cdr3_length: 14; clone_size: .; cdr3_aa: CASRKDRARETQYF; cdr3_nt: TGTGCCAGCAGGAAGGACAGGGCCCGAGAGACCCAGTACTTC